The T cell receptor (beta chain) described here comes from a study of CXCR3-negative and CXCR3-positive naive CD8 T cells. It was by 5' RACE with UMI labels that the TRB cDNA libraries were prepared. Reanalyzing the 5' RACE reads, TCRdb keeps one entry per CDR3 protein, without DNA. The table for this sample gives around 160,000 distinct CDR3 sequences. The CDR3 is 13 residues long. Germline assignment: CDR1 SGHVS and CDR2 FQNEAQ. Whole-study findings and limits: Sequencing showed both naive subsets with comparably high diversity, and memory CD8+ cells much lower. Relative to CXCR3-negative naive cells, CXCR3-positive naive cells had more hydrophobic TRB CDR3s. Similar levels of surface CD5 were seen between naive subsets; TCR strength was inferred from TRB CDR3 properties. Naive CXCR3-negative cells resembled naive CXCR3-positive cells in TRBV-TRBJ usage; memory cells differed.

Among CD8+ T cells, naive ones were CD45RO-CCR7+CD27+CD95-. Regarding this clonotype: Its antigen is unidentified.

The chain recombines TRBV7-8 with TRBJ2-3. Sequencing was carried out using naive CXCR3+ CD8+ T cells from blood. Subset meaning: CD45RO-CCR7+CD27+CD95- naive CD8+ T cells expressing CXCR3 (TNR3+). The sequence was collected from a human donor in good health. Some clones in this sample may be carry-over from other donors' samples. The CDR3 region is CASSGFTTDTQYF.